The next 8 T cell receptor beta chains were all read from a single sample in a study of vaccination and CD4 T cells after COVID-19. Antigens for these TCRs are unknown. The treatment is: 10-day PBMC culture with coronavirus spike peptide pools or control peptides (ViraFEST assay). Researchers collected the unexposed donor's CD4+ T cells before the COVID-19 pandemic (2011-2018). Scientists ran DNA taken from cultured CD4+ T cells through the Oncomine TCR Beta short-read assay for sequencing. MiXCR was run by TCRdb on the PCR reads, yielding one entry per CDR3 protein. The sample shows 7,000 to 7,500 distinct CDR3 sequences, approximately 33% of them seen only once. Sequencing used CD4+ T cells from blood, cultured in vitro. These receptors were collected from a human donor in good health.

A few counts support this clonotype. The chain joins TRBV7-9 to TRBJ2-5, with D possibly matching TRBD1 (6 bases). The V end lost 3 bases, the J end lost 5 bases, and 13 bases lay between the germline ends. Germline V gene lookup returns CDR1 SEHNR and CDR2 FQNEAQ (reference sequence). CDR3 length equals 14 residues. In DNA form, the CDR3 reads TGTGCCAGCAGCTTTTACAGGGAGTACGAGACCCAGTACTTC. It specifies CASSFYREYETQYF.

V and J are TRBV15 and TRBJ1-4; 7 nucleotides agree with TRBD1. The V and J ends lost 0 bases and 3 bases, in that order; junction bases with no gene match: 4. Looked up from germline, CDR1 is LNHNV and CDR2 is YYDKDF (reference sequence). The CDR3 runs to 16 residues. The CDR3 DNA is TGTGCCACCAGCAGAGATCGACAGGGATCTAATGAAAAACTGTTTTTT. Its protein is CATSRDRQGSNEKLFF.

This clonotype was picked up a small number of times. The chain has TRBV6-2 or TRBV6-3 and TRBJ2-3; a possible D gene is TRBD1 (5 bases). The CDR3 has 15 amino acids. Germline-derived CDR1 and CDR2 are MNHEY and SVGEGT. Trimming cost V 2 bases and J 4 bases, with 13 bases left between them. The DNA of the CDR3 is TGTGCCAGCAGTTACCTAGGGGCAACGGCAGATACGCAGTATTTT. This sequence encodes CASSYLGATADTQYF.

This clonotype appeared a few times. This rearrangement joins TRBV6-2 or TRBV6-3 to TRBJ2-7; 7 nucleotides line up with TRBD1. From germline, CDR1 is MNHEY and CDR2 SVGEGT. The CDR3 has 15 residues. Trimming took 6 bases from V and 1 from J; bases not matched to a gene: 9. CDR3 coding DNA: TGTGCCAGCAGCCCCGGCGCAGGGGGATCCTACGAGCAGTACTTC. Translated, it gives CASSPGAGGSYEQYF.

This clonotype has only one observation. The rearrangement links TRBV7-8 to TRBJ2-7, with 8 bases identical to TRBD1. Germline V CDR1 and CDR2: SGHVS, FQNEAQ. The CDR3 consists of 14 residues. V was clipped by 5 bases and J by 3 bases; unmatched bases: 6. The CDR3 is CASSVQDRDYEQYF. In nucleotides, the CDR3 is TGTGCCAGCAGCGTACAGGACAGGGACTACGAGCAGTACTTC.

This clonotype was recorded a few times. The chain uses TRBV20-1 and TRBJ1-2; 8 nucleotides agree with TRBD1. V shed 3 bases, J shed 4 bases, and the junction held 7 bases outside the gene matches. Germline V gene data show CDR1 as DFQATT and CDR2 as SNEGSKA (reference sequence). The CDR3 has 14 amino acids. CDR3 sequence reads: CSARSTGAFYGYTF. For the CDR3, the DNA is TGCAGTGCTAGGTCGACAGGGGCTTTCTATGGCTACACCTTC.

This clonotype was seen more than once but under ten times. The J gene is TRBJ2-5, the V gene TRBV2; a possible D gene is TRBD2 (5 bases). CDR1 SNHLY and CDR2 FYNNEI come from the germline V gene. The CDR3 is 15 residues long. The V end was cut by 6 bases, the J end by 1 base, with 15 bases between. CDR3 amino acids: CASRTSGGSQETQYF. CDR3 nucleotide sequence: TGTGCCAGCAGAACAAGTGGAGGAAGCCAAGAGACCCAGTACTTC.

V usage is TRBV6-5 and J usage is TRBJ1-3, with D perhaps matching TRBD1 (5 bases). V lost 0 bases to trimming and J lost 4 bases, with 16 bases between them. Per germline, CDR1 MNHEY and CDR2 SVGAGI. The CDR3 spans 17 residues. Here the CDR3 reads CASSYSSITGAGNTIYF. CDR3 nucleotide sequence: TGTGCCAGCAGTTACTCGAGTATAACAGGAGCGGGAAACACCATATATTTT.